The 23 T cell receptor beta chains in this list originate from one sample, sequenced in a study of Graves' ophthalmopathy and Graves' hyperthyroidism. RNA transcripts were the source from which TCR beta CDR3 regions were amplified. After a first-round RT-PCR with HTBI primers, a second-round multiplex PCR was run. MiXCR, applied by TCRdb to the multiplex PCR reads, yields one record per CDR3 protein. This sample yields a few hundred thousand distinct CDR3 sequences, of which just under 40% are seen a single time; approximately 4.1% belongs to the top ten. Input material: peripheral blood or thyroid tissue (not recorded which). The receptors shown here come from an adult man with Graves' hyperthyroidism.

CDR3 sequence (DNA): TGTGCCAGCAGCGTCTCATTGAACGGATACGAGCAGTACTATGGCTACACCTTC. This gives the protein CASSVSLNGYEQYYGYTF. The chain combines TRBV9 with TRBJ1-2; D is unresolved. Deletions cut 2 bases from V and 3 bases from J, with 23 bases between. Germline V lookup: CDR1 SGDLS, CDR2 YYNGEE. This CDR3 has 18 residues.

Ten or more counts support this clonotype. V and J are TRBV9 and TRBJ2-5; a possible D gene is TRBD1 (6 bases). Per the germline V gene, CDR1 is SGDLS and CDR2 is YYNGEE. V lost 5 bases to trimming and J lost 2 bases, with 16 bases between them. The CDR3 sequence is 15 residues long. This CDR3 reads CASSAQGTSQETQYF. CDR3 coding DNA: TGTGCCAGCAGTGCCCAAGGGACATCACAAGAGACCCAGTACTTC.

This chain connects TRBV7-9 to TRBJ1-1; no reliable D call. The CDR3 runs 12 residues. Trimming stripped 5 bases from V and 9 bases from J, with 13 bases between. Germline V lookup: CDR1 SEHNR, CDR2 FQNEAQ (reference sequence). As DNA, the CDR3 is TGTGCCAGCAGCCGCGACCAGATCAAAGCTTTCTTT. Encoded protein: CASSRDQIKAFF.

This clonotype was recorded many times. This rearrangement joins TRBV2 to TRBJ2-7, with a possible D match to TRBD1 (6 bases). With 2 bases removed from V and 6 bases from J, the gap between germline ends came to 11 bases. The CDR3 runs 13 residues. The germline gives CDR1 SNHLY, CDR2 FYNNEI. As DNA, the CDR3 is TGTGCCAGCAGTGAACAGGGGCGCTCCGAGCAGTACTTC. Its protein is CASSEQGRSEQYF.

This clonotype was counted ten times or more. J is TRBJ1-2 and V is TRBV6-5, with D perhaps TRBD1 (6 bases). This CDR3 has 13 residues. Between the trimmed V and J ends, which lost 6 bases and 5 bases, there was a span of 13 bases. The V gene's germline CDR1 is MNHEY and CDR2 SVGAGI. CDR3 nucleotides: TGTGCCAGCAGGGAACAGGGTGATTATGGCTACACCTTC. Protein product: CASREQGDYGYTF.

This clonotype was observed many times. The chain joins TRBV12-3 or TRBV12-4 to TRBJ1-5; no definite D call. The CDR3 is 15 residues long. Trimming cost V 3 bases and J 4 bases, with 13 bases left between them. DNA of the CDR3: TGTGCCAGCAGTTTCAGTGGGCAGGAGAATCAGCCCCAGCATTTT. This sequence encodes CASSFSGQENQPQHF.

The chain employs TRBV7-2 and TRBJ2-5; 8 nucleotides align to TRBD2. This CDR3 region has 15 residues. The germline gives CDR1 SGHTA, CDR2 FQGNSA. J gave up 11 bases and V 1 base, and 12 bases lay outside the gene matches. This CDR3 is CASSLVSGEADTQYF. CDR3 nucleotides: TGTGCCAGCAGCTTAGTTAGCGGGGAGGCTGATACGCAGTACTTC.

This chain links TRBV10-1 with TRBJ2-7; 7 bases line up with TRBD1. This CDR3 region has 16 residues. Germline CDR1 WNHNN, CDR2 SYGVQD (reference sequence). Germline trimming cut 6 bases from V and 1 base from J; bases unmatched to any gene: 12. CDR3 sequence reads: CASSLDGQVASYEQYF. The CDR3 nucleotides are TGCGCCAGCAGCTTGGATGGACAGGTGGCGTCCTACGAGCAGTACTTC.

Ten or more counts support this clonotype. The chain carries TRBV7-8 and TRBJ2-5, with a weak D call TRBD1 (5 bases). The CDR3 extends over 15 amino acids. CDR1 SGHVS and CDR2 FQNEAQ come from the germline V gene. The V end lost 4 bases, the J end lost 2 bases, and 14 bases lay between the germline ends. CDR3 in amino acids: CASSSAGRNQETQYF. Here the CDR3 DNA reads TGTGCCAGCAGCTCAGCAGGGCGGAATCAAGAGACCCAGTACTTC.

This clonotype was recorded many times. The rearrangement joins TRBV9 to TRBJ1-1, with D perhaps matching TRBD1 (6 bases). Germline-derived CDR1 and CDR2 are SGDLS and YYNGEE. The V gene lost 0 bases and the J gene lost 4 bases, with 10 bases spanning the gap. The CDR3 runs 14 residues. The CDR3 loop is CASSVGGPGTEAFF. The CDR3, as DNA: TGTGCCAGCAGCGTAGGGGGGCCGGGCACTGAAGCTTTCTTT.

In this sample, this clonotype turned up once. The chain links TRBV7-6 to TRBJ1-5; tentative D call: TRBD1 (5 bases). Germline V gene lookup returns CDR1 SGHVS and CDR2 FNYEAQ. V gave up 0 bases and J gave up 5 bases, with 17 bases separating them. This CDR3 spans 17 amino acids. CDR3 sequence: CASSLASKGPEYQPQHF. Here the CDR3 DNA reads TGTGCCAGCAGCTTAGCGTCGAAGGGGCCAGAATATCAGCCCCAGCATTTT.

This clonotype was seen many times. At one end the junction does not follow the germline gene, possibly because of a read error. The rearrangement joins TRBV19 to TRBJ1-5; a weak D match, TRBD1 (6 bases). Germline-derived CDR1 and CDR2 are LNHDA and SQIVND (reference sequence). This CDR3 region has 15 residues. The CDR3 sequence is CASSIWVQGKQPQHF. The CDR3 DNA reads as TGTGCCAGTAGTATTTGGGTACAGGGCAAGCAGCCCCAGCATTTT. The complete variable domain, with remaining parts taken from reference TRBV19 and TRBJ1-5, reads DGGITQSPKYLFRKEGQNVTLSCEQNLNHDAMYWYRQDPGQGLRLIYYSQIVNDFQKGDIAEGYSVSREKKESFPLTVTSAQKNPTAFYLCASSIWVQGKQPQHFGDGTRLSIL.

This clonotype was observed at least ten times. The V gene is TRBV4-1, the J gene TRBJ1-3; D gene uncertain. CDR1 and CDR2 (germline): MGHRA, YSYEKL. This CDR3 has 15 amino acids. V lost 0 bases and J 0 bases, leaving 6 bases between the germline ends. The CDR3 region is CASSQDLGSGNTIYF. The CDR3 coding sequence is TGCGCCAGCAGCCAAGATTTGGGCTCTGGAAACACCATATATTTT.

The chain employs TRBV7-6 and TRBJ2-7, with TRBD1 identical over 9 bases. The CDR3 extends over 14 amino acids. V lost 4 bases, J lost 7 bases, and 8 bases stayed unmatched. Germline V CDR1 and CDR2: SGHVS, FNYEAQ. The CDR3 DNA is TGTGCCAGCAGCTGGACAGGGGACTACAATGAGCAGTACTTC. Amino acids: CASSWTGDYNEQYF.

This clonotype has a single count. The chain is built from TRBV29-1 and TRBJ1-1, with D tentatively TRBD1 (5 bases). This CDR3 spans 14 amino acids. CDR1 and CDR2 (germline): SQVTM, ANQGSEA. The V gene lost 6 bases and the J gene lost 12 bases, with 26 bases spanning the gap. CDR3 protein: CSVGVSGANVLTFF. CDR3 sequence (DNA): TGCAGCGTGGGGGTGTCTGGGGCCAACGTCCTGACTTTCTTT. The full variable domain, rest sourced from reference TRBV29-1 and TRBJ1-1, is SAVISQKPSRDICQRGTSLTIQCQVDSQVTMMFWYRQQPGQSLTLIATANQGSEATYESGFVIDKFPISRPNLTFSTLTVSNMSPEDSSIYLCSVGVSGANVLTFFGQGTRLTVV.

CDR3 residues: CASSQGGTGANEQYF. CDR3 DNA sequence: TGTGCCAGCAGCCAAGGAGGGACAGGGGCGAACGAGCAGTACTTC. The chain has TRBV3-1 and TRBJ2-7, with 10 bases fitting TRBD1. The V gene end was trimmed by 1 base and the J gene end by 5 bases; junction bases not matched to a gene: 5. Germline V gene lookup returns CDR1 LGHDT and CDR2 YNNKEL (reference sequence). The CDR3 covers 15 residues.

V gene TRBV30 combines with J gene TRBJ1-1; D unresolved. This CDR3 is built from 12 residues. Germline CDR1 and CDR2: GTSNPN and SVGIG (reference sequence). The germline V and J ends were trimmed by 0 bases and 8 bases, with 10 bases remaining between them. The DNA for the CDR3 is TGTGCCTGGAGTGTAGGCCAGATAGAAGCTTTCTTT. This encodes CAWSVGQIEAFF.

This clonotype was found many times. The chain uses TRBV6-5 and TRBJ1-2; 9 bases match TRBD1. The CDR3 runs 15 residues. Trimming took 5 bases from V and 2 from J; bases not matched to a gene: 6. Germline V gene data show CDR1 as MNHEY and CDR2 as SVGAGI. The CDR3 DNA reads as TGTGCCAGCAGTCCAGCCGGGACAGGGAACTATGGCTACACCTTC. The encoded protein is CASSPAGTGNYGYTF.

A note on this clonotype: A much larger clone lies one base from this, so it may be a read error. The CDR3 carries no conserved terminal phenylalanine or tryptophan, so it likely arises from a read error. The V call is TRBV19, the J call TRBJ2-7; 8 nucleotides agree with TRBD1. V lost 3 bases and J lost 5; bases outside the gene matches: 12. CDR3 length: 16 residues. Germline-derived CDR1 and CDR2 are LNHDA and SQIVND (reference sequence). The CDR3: CASSIRRGTGPHEQYL. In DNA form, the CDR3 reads TGTGCCAGTAGTATCCGTCGTGGGACAGGCCCCCACGAGCAGTACCTC.

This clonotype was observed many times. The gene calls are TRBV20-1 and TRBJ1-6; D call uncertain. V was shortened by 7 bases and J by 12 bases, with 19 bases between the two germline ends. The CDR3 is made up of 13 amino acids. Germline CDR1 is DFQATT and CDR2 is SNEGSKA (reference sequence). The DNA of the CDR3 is TGCAGTGGAAGAGGGTCTATGTGGGAACCCCTCCACTTT. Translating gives CSGRGSMWEPLHF.

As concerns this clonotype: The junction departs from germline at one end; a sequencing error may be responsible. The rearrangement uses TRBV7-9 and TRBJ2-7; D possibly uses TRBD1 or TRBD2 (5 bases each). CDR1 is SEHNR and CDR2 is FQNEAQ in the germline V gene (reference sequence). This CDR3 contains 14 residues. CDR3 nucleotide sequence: TGCGCCAGCAGCTCGCCGGGACCCGCCTACGAGCGGTACTTC. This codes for CASSSPGPAYERYF.

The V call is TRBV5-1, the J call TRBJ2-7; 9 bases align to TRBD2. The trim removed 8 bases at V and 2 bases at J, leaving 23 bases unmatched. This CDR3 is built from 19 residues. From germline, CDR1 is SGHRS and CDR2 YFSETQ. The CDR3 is CASQRTASRSGLAPYEQYF. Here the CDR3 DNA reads TGCGCCAGTCAGCGAACTGCCTCGAGGAGCGGACTAGCGCCCTACGAGCAGTACTTC.

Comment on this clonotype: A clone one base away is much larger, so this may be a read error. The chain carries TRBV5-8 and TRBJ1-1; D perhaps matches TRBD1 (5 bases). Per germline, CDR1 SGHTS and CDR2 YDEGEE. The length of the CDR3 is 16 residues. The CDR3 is CASMKGGASMNTEAFF. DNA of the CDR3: TGCGCCAGCATGAAAGGTGGGGCCAGTATGAACACTGAAGCTTTCTTT.